The 10 T cell receptor beta chains below were found in one sample sequenced in a study of blood T cell repertoires in COVID-19. Data came from immunoSEQ multiplex PCR; TCRdb stores just in-frame clones and leaves some out. The repertoire holds 140,000 or so clones, with around 90% as singletons. Material for sequencing was peripheral blood. These receptors were collected from a human donor with COVID-19, enrolled during active disease. The donor label of this sample is uncertain.

This clone was seen at least ten times. The sample carries other DNA sequences with the same CDR3. The V gene is TRBV5-1, the J gene TRBJ2-1; 9 bases fit TRBD1. In germline, CDR1 is SGHRS, CDR2 YFSETQ. There are 15 residues in the CDR3. Trimming at V came to 0 bases and at J to 5 bases, leaving 3 bases not matched to a gene. CDR3 sequence: CASSLVGQGNNEQFF. CDR3 sequence (DNA): TGCGCCAGCAGCTTGGTGGGACAGGGAAACAATGAGCAGTTCTTC.

This clone was counted between two and nine times. The rearrangement links TRBV2 to TRBJ1-5, with D perhaps matching TRBD1 (6 bases). The germline CDR1 and CDR2 sequences are SNHLY and FYNNEI. Deletions cut 7 bases from V and 1 base from J, with 8 bases between. This CDR3 comprises 13 residues. The CDR3, as DNA: TGTGCCAGCAACAGGGACAGCAATCAGCCCCAGCATTTT. It codes for CASNRDSNQPQHF. Filled out from reference TRBV2 and TRBJ1-5, the complete variable domain reads EPEVTQTPSHQVTQMGQEVILRCVPISNHLYFYWYRQILGQKVEFLVSFYNNEISEKSEIFDDQFSVERPDGSNFTLKIRSTKLEDSAMYFCASNRDSNQPQHFGDGTRLSIL.

V and J are TRBV30 and TRBJ1-1, with D possibly being TRBD1 (5 bases). CDR1 is GTSNPN, CDR2 SVGIG, per germline (reference sequence). The CDR3 is made up of 14 amino acids. V was cut by 0 bases and J by 4 bases, with 12 bases left in between. CDR3 in amino acids: CAWSVRQGGTEAFF. The CDR3 DNA reads as TGTGCCTGGAGTGTCCGCCAGGGAGGCACTGAAGCTTTCTTT.

The chain links TRBV9 to TRBJ2-5; the D gene is possibly TRBD2 (5 bases). The CDR3 is 13 amino acids. V lost 0 bases and J lost 5, with 8 bases in between. CDR1 and CDR2 (germline): SGDLS, YYNGEE. The DNA for the CDR3 is TGTGCCAGCAGCGTAGCTGGGGAGGAGACCCAGTACTTC. Its protein is CASSVAGEETQYF. The complete variable domain, with remaining parts taken from reference TRBV9 and TRBJ2-5, reads DSGVTQTPKHLITATGQRVTLRCSPRSGDLSVYWYQQSLDQGLQFLIQYYNGEERAKGNILERFSAQQFPDLHSELNLSSLELGDSALYFCASSVAGEETQYFGPGTRLLVL.

This rearrangement joins TRBV2 to TRBJ2-5; TRBD1 aligns across 8 bases. The CDR3 has 14 amino acids. Germline CDR1 SNHLY, CDR2 FYNNEI. The ends lost 6 bases at V and 2 bases at J; junction bases unmatched: 5. The CDR3 is CASRDNRGQETQYF. The CDR3 nucleotides read TGTGCCAGCAGGGATAACAGGGGGCAAGAGACCCAGTACTTC.

V usage is TRBV6-5 and J usage is TRBJ1-1; D might be TRBD1 (6 bases). This CDR3 is 14 amino acids long. Germline CDR1 is MNHEY and CDR2 is SVGAGI. Trimming removed 6 bases from V and 5 bases from J, with 16 bases in between. CDR3: CASRIQGSRTEAFF. CDR3 bases: TGTGCCAGCAGGATACAGGGATCAAGGACTGAAGCTTTCTTT.

This chain joins TRBV7-6 and TRBJ2-5; 10 nucleotides align to TRBD2. The CDR3 runs 16 residues. V dropped 3 bases and J dropped 5; count of bases not matched to a gene: 9. Germline assignment: CDR1 SGHVS and CDR2 FNYEAQ. CDR3 amino acids: CASSFFGSGGVETQYF. The CDR3, as DNA: TGTGCCAGCAGCTTTTTCGGCAGCGGGGGGGTCGAGACCCAGTACTTC.

The gene calls are TRBV19 and TRBJ1-2; TRBD1 aligns across 11 bases. The ends lost 5 bases at V and 2 bases at J; junction bases unmatched: 7. This CDR3 spans 16 amino acids. Germline V gene lookup returns CDR1 LNHDA and CDR2 SQIVND (reference sequence). The CDR3 DNA is TGTGCCAGTAGTGGGATCCGGACAGGGGGCAACTATGGCTACACCTTC. The encoded protein is CASSGIRTGGNYGYTF.

This clone has just a few counts. The chain uses TRBV27 and TRBJ1-6; 7 positions match TRBD1. Germline CDR1 and CDR2: MNHEY and SMNVEV (reference sequence). The trim removed 7 bases at V and 6 bases at J, leaving 9 bases unmatched. The CDR3 has 15 amino acids. This chain's CDR3 is CASTYTGDRNSPLHF. DNA for the CDR3: TGTGCCAGCACCTACACAGGGGATCGTAATTCACCCCTCCACTTT.

The V call is TRBV24-1, the J call TRBJ1-4, with 8 bases aligning to TRBD1. The ends lost 3 bases at V and 5 bases at J; junction bases unmatched: 7. The CDR3 is 16 residues long. CDR1 KGHDR and CDR2 SFDVKD come from the germline V gene. The CDR3, as DNA: TGTGCCACCAGTGATACCGGACAGGGAGGAAATGAAAAACTGTTTTTT. Encoded protein: CATSDTGQGGNEKLFF.